This TCR beta chain was captured by sequencing in a study of Graves' ophthalmopathy and Graves' hyperthyroidism. The wider study: Peripheral blood was collected at initial diagnosis, before any treatment. The study, taken as a whole, reports: Thyroid clonotypes that were expanded above 0.001 frequency mostly also appeared in blood.

This clonotype came up many times. What it recognizes is unknown. Sampling under 12 ml of fresh peripheral blood provided the PBMCs. As the template, RNA transcripts were used to amplify TCR beta CDR3 regions. HTBI primers primed a first-round RT-PCR, and a second-round multiplex PCR followed. TCRdb called the multiplex PCR reads again in MiXCR, with one record for every CDR3 protein. The sample yields 650,000 to 900,000 distinct CDR3 sequences, roughly 40% seen once. V was shortened by 7 bases and J by 0 bases, with 13 bases between the two germline ends. The CDR3 consists of 14 residues. CDR1 and CDR2 (germline): SQVTM, ANQGSEA.

This clonotype originated in an adult man with Graves' ophthalmopathy. The chain employs TRBV29-1 and TRBJ2-1; maybe TRBD1 (6 bases). Sample: peripheral blood. CDR3: CSGNRESSYNEQFF. In nucleotides, the CDR3 is TGCAGCGGAAACAGGGAAAGCTCCTACAATGAGCAGTTCTTC.